This TCR beta chain was documented in a study of cytomegalovirus exposure and HLA in healthy donors. Worth noting for this clone: The antigen is unknown.

Whole-study results and caveats: Listed as cytomegalovirus-associated were 170 or so TCR beta chains. A later analysis found first-cohort TCR clusters tended to co-occur in the approximately 110 validation repertoires.

The method was immunoSEQ multiplex PCR; TCRdb's version includes in-frame clones alone and lacks a portion of them. Of approximately 260,000 clones in the sample, approximately 86% were seen once. Germline CDR1 MNHEY, CDR2 SMNVEV (reference sequence). The CDR3 consists of 13 residues. V lost 6 bases and J 3 bases, leaving 12 bases between the germline ends. The chain recombines TRBV27 with TRBJ2-7, with a possible D match to TRBD1 (6 bases). Sequencing was performed on PBMCs. This receptor was obtained from a woman aged 25-40 years in good health and CMV-seropositive. In DNA form, the CDR3 reads TGTGCCAGCAGGCGAACAGGGAGCTACGAGCAGTACTTC. It yields the protein CASRRTGSYEQYF.